This T cell receptor beta chain originates from a study of blood T cell repertoires in COVID-19. The data were produced by immunoSEQ multiplex PCR, yet TCRdb's version contains in-frame clones alone and is incomplete. The sample lists about 250,000 clones, 88% seen once, with around 6.6% in the top ten. Trimming removed 5 bases from V and 7 bases from J; junction bases left unmatched: 7. The length of the CDR3 is 15 residues. CDR1 is SGHAT and CDR2 is FQNNGV in the germline V gene. The rearrangement joins TRBV11-2 to TRBJ2-1; 11 positions match TRBD2. Source material: peripheral blood. The clonotype comes from a woman aged 25 to 39 with COVID-19, enrolled during active disease. CDR3 nucleotides: TGTGCCAGCAGCCTATCTTGGACTAGCGGGAATGAGCAGTTCTTC. The encoded protein is CASSLSWTSGNEQFF.